Only a few counts were recorded for the clone carrying this TCR beta chain. V shed 8 bases and J 6 bases; nucleotides not matched to a gene: 11. CDR1 and CDR2 (germline): MNHEY, SMNVEV (reference sequence). The CDR3 runs to 15 residues. RNA transcripts yielded amplified TCR beta CDR3 regions. First-round RT-PCR targeting the TCR CDR3 was performed with the HTBI primer set. TCRdb independently ran MiXCR on the multiplex PCR reads; one entry per CDR3 protein. The sample lists hundreds of thousands of distinct CDR3 sequences, roughly 20% occurring once. This sample was taken from a study of T cells in Graves' hyperthyroidism and ophthalmopathy. Each person with ophthalmopathy scored at least 3 on the Clinical Activity Score, reached NOSPECS grade 4 or higher, and had been ill under 3 months.

The origin of this receptor is a man younger than 45 with Graves' ophthalmopathy. Source material: blood. V usage is TRBV27 and J usage is TRBJ1-5, with 9 positions matching TRBD1. The CDR3 sequence: CASSMGQGFGQPQHF. The CDR3, as DNA: TGTGCCAGCTCCATGGGACAGGGTTTTGGTCAGCCCCAGCATTTT.